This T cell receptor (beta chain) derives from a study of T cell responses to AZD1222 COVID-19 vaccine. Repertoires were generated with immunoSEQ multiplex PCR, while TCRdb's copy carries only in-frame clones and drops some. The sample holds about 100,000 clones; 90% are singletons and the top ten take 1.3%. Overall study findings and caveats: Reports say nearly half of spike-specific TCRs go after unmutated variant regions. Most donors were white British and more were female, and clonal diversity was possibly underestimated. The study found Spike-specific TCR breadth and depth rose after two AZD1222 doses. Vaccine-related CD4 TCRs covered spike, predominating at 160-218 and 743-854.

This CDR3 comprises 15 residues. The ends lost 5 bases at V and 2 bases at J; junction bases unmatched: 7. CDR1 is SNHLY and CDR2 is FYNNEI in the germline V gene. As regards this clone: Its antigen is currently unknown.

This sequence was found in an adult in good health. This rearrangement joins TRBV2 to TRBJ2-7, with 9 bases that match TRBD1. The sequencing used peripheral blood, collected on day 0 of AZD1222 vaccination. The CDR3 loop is CASSKTGTGTYEQYF. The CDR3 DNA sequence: TGTGCCAGCAGTAAAACCGGGACAGGGACCTACGAGCAGTACTTC.